The rows below give T cell receptor beta chains drawn from one sample of a study of early T cells in non-severe SARS-CoV-2 infection. From the 5' RACE reads, TCRdb called clonotypes with MiXCR, one entry per CDR3 protein. Counted here are about 29,000 distinct CDR3 sequences, about 4.6% occurring once; the ten biggest clones make up roughly an eighth. Sequenced material: whole blood. The receptors derive from an adult who was a healthcare worker with PCR-confirmed SARS-CoV-2 infection or an uninfected control (not recorded which). Each CDR3 is given with its conserved first and last residue. A D gene is named only where the DNA matches it firmly. Not all rows give a size; the values are once, few, many and, for expanded clones, a class.

CASSLDRAYINEQFF | TGTGCCAGCAGCCTGGACAGAGCATACATCAATGAGCAGTTCTTC | many | 15 | TRBV7-2 | - | TRBJ2-1
CSVEVPGNTGELFF | TGCAGCGTTGAAGTCCCAGGGAACACCGGGGAGCTGTTTTTT | many | 14 | TRBV29-1 | - | TRBJ2-2
CASTRTSGSNEQFF | TGTGCCAGCACCCGGACTAGCGGGAGCAATGAGCAGTTCTTC | - | 14 | TRBV12-3/TRBV12-4 | TRBD2 | TRBJ2-1
CSARGAGDPQETQYF | TGCAGTGCTAGAGGAGCGGGAGATCCCCAAGAGACCCAGTACTTC | many | 15 | TRBV20-1 | TRBD2 | TRBJ2-5
CATIDRLHEQFF | TGTGCCACGATTGACAGGCTACATGAGCAGTTCTTC | many | 12 | TRBV10-3 | - | TRBJ2-1
CASSNEETQYF | TGTGCCAGCAGCAATGAAGAGACCCAGTACTTC | many | 11 | TRBV5-6 | - | TRBJ2-5
CASRLWDRGLYNEQFF | TGTGCCAGCCGCCTATGGGACAGGGGGTTGTACAATGAGCAGTTCTTC | many | 16 | TRBV6-5 | TRBD1 | TRBJ2-1
CASTRRGNTEAFF | TGTGCCAGCACCCGGAGGGGGAACACTGAAGCTTTCTTT | many | 13 | TRBV12-3/TRBV12-4 | - | TRBJ1-1
CASSLGETGELFF | TGTGCCAGCAGCTTAGGAGAGACCGGGGAGCTGTTTTTT | many | 13 | TRBV7-6 | - | TRBJ2-2
CASRGLAGATYNEQFF | TGCGCCAGCAGGGGACTAGCGGGAGCAACCTACAATGAGCAGTTCTTC | many | 16 | TRBV5-1 | TRBD2 | TRBJ2-1
CASSYKTGSYNEQFF | TGTGCCAGCAGTTATAAGACAGGTTCCTACAATGAGCAGTTCTTC | many | 15 | TRBV7-2 | - | TRBJ2-1
CASSGANYGYTF | TGTGCCAGCAGTGGAGCTAACTATGGCTACACCTTC | many | 12 | TRBV2 | - | TRBJ1-2
CASSPRGGRQETQYF | TGTGCCAGCAGCCCCCGTGGGGGGCGGCAAGAGACCCAGTACTTC | many | 15 | TRBV3-1 | - | TRBJ2-5
CSATSGHANTGELFF | TGCAGTGCCACTAGCGGGCACGCGAACACCGGGGAGCTGTTTTTT | many | 15 | TRBV20-1 | TRBD2 | TRBJ2-2
CASSQDWAGDTEAFF | TGTGCCAGCAGCCAAGACTGGGCGGGGGACACTGAAGCTTTCTTT | many | 15 | TRBV14 | - | TRBJ1-1
CASVPMGSNQPQHF | TGTGCCAGCGTCCCTATGGGTAGCAATCAGCCCCAGCATTTT | many | 14 | TRBV12-3/TRBV12-4 | - | TRBJ1-5
CASSDQVGDYGYTF | TGTGCCAGCAGTGATCAGGTTGGGGATTATGGCTACACCTTC | many | 14 | TRBV2 | - | TRBJ1-2
CASSFQGGVYTQYF | TGTGCCAGCAGCTTTCAAGGGGGCGTATATACGCAGTATTTT | many | 14 | TRBV7-2 | TRBD1 | TRBJ2-3
CASSLGTSGRETQYF | TGTGCCAGCAGCTTAGGGACTAGCGGGAGAGAGACCCAGTACTTC | many | 15 | TRBV7-2 | TRBD2 | TRBJ2-5
CASSSTMGGLYQPQHF | TGTGCCAGCTCAAGTACGATGGGGGGGCTTTATCAGCCCCAGCATTTT | many | 16 | TRBV18 | - | TRBJ1-5
CASSFSGTGTDTQYF | TGTGCCAGCAGCTTCTCGGGGACAGGGACAGATACGCAGTATTTT | - | 15 | TRBV9 | TRBD1 | TRBJ2-3
CAIRPLGADTQYF | TGTGCCATCAGGCCTCTGGGGGCGGATACGCAGTATTTT | many | 13 | TRBV10-3 | - | TRBJ2-3
CAWTGLAGRETQYF | TGTGCCTGGACGGGACTAGCGGGCAGAGAGACCCAGTACTTC | many | 14 | TRBV30 | TRBD2 | TRBJ2-5
CASSPTAGTSEEQFF | TGTGCCAGCAGCCCCACAGCTGGGACTAGCGAAGAGCAGTTCTTC | many | 15 | TRBV3-1 | TRBD2 | TRBJ2-1
CSARAHIGSYNEQFF | TGCAGTGCTAGAGCCCACATCGGCTCCTACAATGAGCAGTTCTTC | - | 15 | TRBV20-1 | - | TRBJ2-1
CATSPQLQRADTQYF | TGTGCCACCAGCCCACAGTTACAGCGGGCAGATACGCAGTATTTT | many | 15 | TRBV15 | - | TRBJ2-3
CASSRGSLNTGELFF | TGCGCCAGCAGCCGCGGATCCTTGAACACCGGGGAGCTGTTTTTT | many | 15 | TRBV4-3 | - | TRBJ2-2
CASSGGDGNQPQHF | TGCGCCAGTTCAGGGGGCGATGGCAATCAGCCCCAGCATTTT | many | 14 | TRBV5-1 | TRBD1 | TRBJ1-5
CSAIPSGRWGDNEQFF | TGCAGTGCTATTCCTAGCGGGAGGTGGGGGGACAATGAGCAGTTCTTC | many | 16 | TRBV20-1 | TRBD2 | TRBJ2-1
CASSPRWEGLLFAEAFF | TGTGCCAGCTCACCACGGTGGGAGGGGCTCTTGTTCGCTGAAGCTTTCTTT | many | 17 | TRBV18 | - | TRBJ1-1
CASSLGAGVAGELFF | TGTGCCAGCAGCCTAGGAGCGGGAGTGGCCGGGGAGCTGTTTTTT | few | 15 | TRBV7-2 | TRBD2 | TRBJ2-2
CASSRTDSTDTQYF | TGTGCCAGCAGCCGTACGGACAGCACAGATACGCAGTATTTT | many | 14 | TRBV5-4 | - | TRBJ2-3
CASSSHPGTGAYEQYF | TGTGCCAGCAGTTCACACCCCGGGACAGGGGCGTACGAGCAGTACTTC | many | 16 | TRBV6-2/TRBV6-3 | TRBD1 | TRBJ2-7
CASSTVVQGGELFF | TGTGCCAGCAGCACGGTAGTCCAGGGCGGGGAGCTGTTTTTT | many | 14 | TRBV5-6 | - | TRBJ2-2
CASSSAGEVYDEQYF | TGTGCCAGTAGTTCAGCAGGGGAGGTTTACGACGAGCAGTACTTC | few | 15 | TRBV19 | - | TRBJ2-7
CAISDGTRSTDTQYF | TGTGCCATCAGTGATGGGACTAGGAGCACAGATACGCAGTATTTT | many | 15 | TRBV10-3 | TRBD2 | TRBJ2-3
CSAPPSGRAGYNEQFF | TGCAGTGCCCCTCCCAGCGGGAGGGCGGGTTACAATGAGCAGTTCTTC | many | 16 | TRBV20-1 | TRBD2 | TRBJ2-1
CATQTRTGNTEAFF | TGTGCCACACAGACGAGGACGGGTAACACTGAAGCTTTCTTT | many | 14 | TRBV7-2 | - | TRBJ1-1
CASSVNYEQYF | TGTGCCAGCAGTGTTAACTACGAGCAGTACTTC | many | 11 | TRBV2 | - | TRBJ2-7
CASSVASNSYEQYF | TGTGCCAGCAGCGTAGCCTCAAACTCCTACGAGCAGTACTTC | many | 14 | TRBV9 | - | TRBJ2-7
CATEQIPGRSRYGYTF | TGTGCCACCGAGCAAATTCCAGGGCGAAGCCGCTATGGCTACACCTTC | - | 16 | TRBV15 | - | TRBJ1-2
CASSFRLWTGELFF | TGTGCCAGCAGCTTTAGATTGTGGACCGGGGAGCTGTTTTTT | many | 14 | TRBV5-6 | - | TRBJ2-2
CASRGLAGGPDTQYF | TGTGCCAGCAGAGGGCTAGCGGGAGGGCCAGATACGCAGTATTTT | - | 15 | TRBV12-3/TRBV12-4 | TRBD2 | TRBJ2-3
CASSLRTDTQYF | TGTGCCAGCAGCCTTCGTACAGATACGCAGTATTTT | many | 12 | TRBV7-9 | - | TRBJ2-3
CASSVLAGANTGELFF | TGTGCCAGCAGCGTGCTAGCGGGGGCGAACACCGGGGAGCTGTTTTTT | - | 16 | TRBV9 | TRBD2 | TRBJ2-2
CASSGTSGIIEQFF | TGCGCCAGCAGCGGGACTAGCGGGATTATTGAGCAGTTCTTC | many | 14 | TRBV5-1 | TRBD2 | TRBJ2-1
CASSEEGLGEQYF | TGTGCCAGCAGTGAAGAAGGCCTGGGTGAGCAGTACTTC | - | 13 | TRBV2 | - | TRBJ2-7
CASSSRQGGYTF | TGTGCCAGCAGCTCGCGACAGGGCGGCTACACCTTC | many | 12 | TRBV7-6 | TRBD1 | TRBJ1-2
CASSFEQWEPFF | TGTGCCAGCAGCTTTGAACAGTGGGAACCGTTCTTC | many | 12 | TRBV7-9 | - | TRBJ2-1
CASSPLRLAGSSDTQYF | TGTGCCAGCTCACCACTGAGGCTAGCGGGATCATCAGATACGCAGTATTTT | few | 17 | TRBV18 | TRBD2 | TRBJ2-3